This T cell receptor (beta chain) was obtained from a study of monozygotic twins with inflammatory bowel disease. Study-wide results and caveats: Between concordant and discordant twins, repertoire similarity failed to differ, a result that limited power may explain.

On this clonotype itself: Antigen specificity is unknown.

Total RNA from whole blood was isolated with no T cell sorting. A template switching step added UMIs, each with a 6-nucleotide sample barcode. For each CDR3 protein, TCRdb gives one entry from its re-call of the 5' RACE reads, without DNA. The sample's table shows over 110,000 distinct CDR3 sequences. The CDR3 sequence is 18 residues long. CDR1 is SGHAT and CDR2 is FQNNGV in the germline V gene. The sequencing sample was made of blood. The TCR originated in a human donor with ulcerative colitis or Crohn's disease, or a healthy co-twin of an affected twin (not recorded which). J is TRBJ2-3 and V is TRBV11-2; as DNA is missing, the TRBD2 call by TCRdb cannot be tested. The CDR3 region is CASSYPFGSGASTDTQYF.